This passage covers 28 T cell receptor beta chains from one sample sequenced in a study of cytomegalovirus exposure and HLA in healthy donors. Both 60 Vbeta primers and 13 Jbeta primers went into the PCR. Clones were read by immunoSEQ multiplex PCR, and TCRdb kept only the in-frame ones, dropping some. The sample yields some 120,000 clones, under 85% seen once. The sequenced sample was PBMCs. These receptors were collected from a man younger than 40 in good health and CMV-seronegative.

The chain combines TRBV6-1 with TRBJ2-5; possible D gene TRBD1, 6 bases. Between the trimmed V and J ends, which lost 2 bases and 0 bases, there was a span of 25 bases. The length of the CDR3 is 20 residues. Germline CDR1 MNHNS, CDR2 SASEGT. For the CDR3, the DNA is TGTGCCAGCAGTGAATGGGTTACAGGACAGAGCGCTAGAGACCAAGAGACCCAGTACTTC. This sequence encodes CASSEWVTGQSARDQETQYF.

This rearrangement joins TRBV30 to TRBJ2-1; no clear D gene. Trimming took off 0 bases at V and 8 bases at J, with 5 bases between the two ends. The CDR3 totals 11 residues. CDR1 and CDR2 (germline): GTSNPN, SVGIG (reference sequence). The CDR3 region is CAWSVRDEQFF. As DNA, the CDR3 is TGTGCCTGGAGTGTACGGGATGAGCAGTTCTTC.

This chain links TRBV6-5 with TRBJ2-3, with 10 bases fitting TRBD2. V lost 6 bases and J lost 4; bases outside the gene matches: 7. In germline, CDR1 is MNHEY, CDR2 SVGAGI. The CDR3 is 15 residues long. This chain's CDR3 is CASSEGLARADTQYF. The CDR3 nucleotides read TGTGCCAGCAGCGAGGGACTAGCGCGCGCAGATACGCAGTATTTT.

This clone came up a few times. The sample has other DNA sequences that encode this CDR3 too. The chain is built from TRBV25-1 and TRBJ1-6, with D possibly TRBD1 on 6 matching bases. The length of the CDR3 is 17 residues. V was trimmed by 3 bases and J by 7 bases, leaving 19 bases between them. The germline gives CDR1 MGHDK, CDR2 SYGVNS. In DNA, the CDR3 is TGTGCCAGCAGTGATGGCTCCGGCGCAGGGGTCAATTCACCCCTCCACTTT. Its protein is CASSDGSGAGVNSPLHF.

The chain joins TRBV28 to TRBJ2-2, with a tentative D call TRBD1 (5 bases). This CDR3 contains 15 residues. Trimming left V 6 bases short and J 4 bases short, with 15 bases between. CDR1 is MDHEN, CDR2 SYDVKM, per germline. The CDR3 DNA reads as TGTGCCAGCAGCTGGGATACAGGTCGCACCGGGGAGCTGTTTTTT. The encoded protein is CASSWDTGRTGELFF.

CDR3: CASTLTGNHYEQYF. The CDR3 DNA reads as TGTGCCAGCACCCTGACAGGTAATCACTACGAGCAGTACTTC. The chain carries TRBV27 and TRBJ2-7; D is perhaps TRBD1 (6 bases). The germline V gene has CDR1 MNHEY and CDR2 SMNVEV (reference sequence). V was clipped by 7 bases and J by 3 bases, with 16 bases between them. The CDR3 runs to 14 residues.

The CDR3, as DNA: TGCGCCAGCAGCTTCTCCGGGACTAGCGGCGAGCAGTACTTC. Translating it yields CASSFSGTSGEQYF. V and J are TRBV5-1 and TRBJ2-7; 11 bases align to TRBD2. Germline V CDR1 and CDR2: SGHRS, YFSETQ. This CDR3 spans 14 amino acids. The trim removed 2 bases at V and 6 bases at J, leaving 4 bases unmatched.

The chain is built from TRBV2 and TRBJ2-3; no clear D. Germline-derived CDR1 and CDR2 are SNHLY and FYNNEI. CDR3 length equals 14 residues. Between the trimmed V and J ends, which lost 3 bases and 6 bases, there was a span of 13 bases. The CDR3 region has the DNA TGTGCCAGCAGTGATGGGCTCCCGGTCGATACGCAGTATTTT. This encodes CASSDGLPVDTQYF. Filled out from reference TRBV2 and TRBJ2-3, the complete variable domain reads EPEVTQTPSHQVTQMGQEVILRCVPISNHLYFYWYRQILGQKVEFLVSFYNNEISEKSEIFDDQFSVERPDGSNFTLKIRSTKLEDSAMYFCASSDGLPVDTQYFGPGTRLTVL.

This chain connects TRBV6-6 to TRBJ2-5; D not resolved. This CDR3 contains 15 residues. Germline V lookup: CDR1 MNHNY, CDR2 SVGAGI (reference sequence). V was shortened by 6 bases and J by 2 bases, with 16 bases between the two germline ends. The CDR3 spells CASSPPLRSQETQYF. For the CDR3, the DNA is TGTGCCAGCAGCCCACCGTTGAGGTCTCAAGAGACCCAGTACTTC.

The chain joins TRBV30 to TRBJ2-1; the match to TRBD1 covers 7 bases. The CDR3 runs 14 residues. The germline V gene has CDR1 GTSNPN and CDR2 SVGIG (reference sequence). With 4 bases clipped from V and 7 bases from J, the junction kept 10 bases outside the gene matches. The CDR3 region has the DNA TGTGCCTGGACCTTCGAGGGGGCGTTTAATGAGCAGTTCTTC. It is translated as CAWTFEGAFNEQFF.

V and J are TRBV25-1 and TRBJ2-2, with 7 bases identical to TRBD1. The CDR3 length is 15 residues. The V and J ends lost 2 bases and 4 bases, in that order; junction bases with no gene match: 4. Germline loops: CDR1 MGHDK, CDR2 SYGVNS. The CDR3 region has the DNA TGTGCCAGCAGTGAAACTCGGACAGGCACCGGGGAGCTGTTTTTT. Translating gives CASSETRTGTGELFF.

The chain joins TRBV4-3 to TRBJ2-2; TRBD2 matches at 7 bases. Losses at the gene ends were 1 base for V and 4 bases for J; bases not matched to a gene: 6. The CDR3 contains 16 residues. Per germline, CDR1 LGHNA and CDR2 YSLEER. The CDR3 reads CASSQVAGESTGELFF. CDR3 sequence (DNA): TGCGCCAGCAGCCAAGTTGCGGGAGAAAGCACCGGGGAGCTGTTTTTT.

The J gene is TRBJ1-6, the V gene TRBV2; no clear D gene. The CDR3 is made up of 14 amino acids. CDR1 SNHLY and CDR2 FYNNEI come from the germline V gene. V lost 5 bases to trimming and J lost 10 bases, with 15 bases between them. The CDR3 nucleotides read TGTGCCAGCAGTAAGGACCGGGGATCCTCACCCCTCCACTTT. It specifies CASSKDRGSSPLHF. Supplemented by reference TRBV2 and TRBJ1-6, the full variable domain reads EPEVTQTPSHQVTQMGQEVILRCVPISNHLYFYWYRQILGQKVEFLVSFYNNEISEKSEIFDDQFSVERPDGSNFTLKIRSTKLEDSAMYFCASSKDRGSSPLHFGNGTRLTVT.

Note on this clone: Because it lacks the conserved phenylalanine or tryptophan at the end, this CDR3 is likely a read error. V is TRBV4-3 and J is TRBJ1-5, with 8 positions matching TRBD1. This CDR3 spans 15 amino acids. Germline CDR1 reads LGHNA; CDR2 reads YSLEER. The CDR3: CASIQDFGQGQAQHV. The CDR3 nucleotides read TGCGCCAGCATCCAAGATTTCGGACAGGGTCAGGCCCAGCATGTT.

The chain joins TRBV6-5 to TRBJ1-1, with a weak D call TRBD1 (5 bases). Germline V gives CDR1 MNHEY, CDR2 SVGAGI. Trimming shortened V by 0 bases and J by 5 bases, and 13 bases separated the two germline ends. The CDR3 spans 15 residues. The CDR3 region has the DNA TGTGCCAGCAGTTACTCGATCGGGACTTTAACTGAAGCTTTCTTT. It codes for CASSYSIGTLTEAFF.

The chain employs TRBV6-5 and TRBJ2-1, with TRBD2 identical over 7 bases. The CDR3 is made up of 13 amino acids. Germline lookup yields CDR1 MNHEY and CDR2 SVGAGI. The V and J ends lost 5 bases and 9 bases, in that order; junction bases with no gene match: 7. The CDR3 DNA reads TGTGCCAGCAGTGATCGGCGGGAGAGTGAGCAGTTCTTC. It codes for CASSDRRESEQFF.

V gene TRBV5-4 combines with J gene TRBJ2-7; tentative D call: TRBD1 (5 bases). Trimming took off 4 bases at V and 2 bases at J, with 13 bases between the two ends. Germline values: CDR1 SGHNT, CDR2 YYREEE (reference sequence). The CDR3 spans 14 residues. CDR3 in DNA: TGTGCCAGCAGCCCCCGTGTGGGGCCCTACGAGCAGTACTTC. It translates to CASSPRVGPYEQYF. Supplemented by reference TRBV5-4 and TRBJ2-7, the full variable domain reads ETGVTQSPTHLIKTRGQQVTLRCSSQSGHNTVSWYQQALGQGPQFIFQYYREEENGRGNFPPRFSGLQFPNYSSELNVNALELDDSALYLCASSPRVGPYEQYFGPGTRLTVT.

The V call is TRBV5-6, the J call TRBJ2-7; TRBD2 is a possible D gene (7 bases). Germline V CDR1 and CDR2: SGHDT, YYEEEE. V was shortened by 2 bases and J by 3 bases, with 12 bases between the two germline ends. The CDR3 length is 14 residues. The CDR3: CASSLGGGFYEQYF. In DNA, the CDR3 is TGTGCCAGCAGCTTAGGGGGGGGATTCTACGAGCAGTACTTC.

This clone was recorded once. The CDR3 is CASSIDNSQYYGYTF. CDR3 in DNA: TGTGCCAGTAGTATAGACAACAGCCAGTACTATGGCTACACCTTC. The chain combines TRBV19 with TRBJ1-2; no clear D gene. This CDR3 comprises 15 residues. Trimming pared 0 bases from V and 3 bases from J, leaving 11 bases between. Germline assignment: CDR1 LNHDA and CDR2 SQIVND (reference sequence).

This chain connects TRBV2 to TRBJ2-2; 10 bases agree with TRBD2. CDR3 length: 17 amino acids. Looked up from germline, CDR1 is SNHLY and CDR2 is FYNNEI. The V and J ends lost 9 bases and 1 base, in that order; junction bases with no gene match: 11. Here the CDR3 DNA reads TGTGCCAGACAGGGCGGTTCTAGCGGGAGGAACACCGGGGAGCTGTTTTTT. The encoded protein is CARQGGSSGRNTGELFF.

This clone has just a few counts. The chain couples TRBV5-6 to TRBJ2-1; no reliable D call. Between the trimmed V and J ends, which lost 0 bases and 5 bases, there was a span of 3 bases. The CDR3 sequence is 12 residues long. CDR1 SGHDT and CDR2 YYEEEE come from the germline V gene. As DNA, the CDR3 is TGTGCCAGCAGCTTGGCGGACAATGAGCAGTTCTTC. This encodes CASSLADNEQFF. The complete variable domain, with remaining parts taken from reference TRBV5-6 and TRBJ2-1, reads DAGVTQSPTHLIKTRGQQVTLRCSPKSGHDTVSWYQQALGQGPQFIFQYYEEEERQRGNFPDRFSGHQFPNYSSELNVNALLLGDSALYLCASSLADNEQFFGPGTRLTVL.

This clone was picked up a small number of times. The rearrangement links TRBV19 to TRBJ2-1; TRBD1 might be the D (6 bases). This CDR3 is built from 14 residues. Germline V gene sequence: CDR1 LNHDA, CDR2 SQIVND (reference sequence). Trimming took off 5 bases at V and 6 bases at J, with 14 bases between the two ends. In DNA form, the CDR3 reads TGTGCCAGTAGTTTAACAGGGACGCCCAATGAGCAGTTCTTC. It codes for CASSLTGTPNEQFF.

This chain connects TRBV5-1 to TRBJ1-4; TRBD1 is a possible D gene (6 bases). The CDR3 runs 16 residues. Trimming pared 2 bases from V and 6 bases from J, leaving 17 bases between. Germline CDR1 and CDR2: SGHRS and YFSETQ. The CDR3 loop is CASSFNLQGSHEKLFF. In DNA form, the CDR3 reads TGCGCCAGCAGCTTTAACCTACAGGGTTCACATGAAAAACTGTTTTTT. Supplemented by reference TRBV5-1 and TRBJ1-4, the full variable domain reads KAGVTQTPRYLIKTRGQQVTLSCSPISGHRSVSWYQQTPGQGLQFLFEYFSETQRNKGNFPGRFSGRQFSNSRSEMNVSTLELGDSALYLCASSFNLQGSHEKLFFGSGTQLSVL.

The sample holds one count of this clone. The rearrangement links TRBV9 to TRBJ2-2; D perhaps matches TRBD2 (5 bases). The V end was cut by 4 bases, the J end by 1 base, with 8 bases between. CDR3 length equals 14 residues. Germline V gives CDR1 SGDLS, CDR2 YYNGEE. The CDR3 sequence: CASSITRNTGELFF. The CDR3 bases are TGTGCCAGCAGCATCACTAGGAACACCGGGGAGCTGTTTTTT.

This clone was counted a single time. The CDR3 loop is CASSILSASSYNSPLHF. The CDR3 nucleotides are TGTGCCAGTAGTATATTGTCCGCGAGCTCCTATAATTCACCCCTCCACTTT. The chain combines TRBV19 with TRBJ1-6; D is undetermined. Looked up from germline, CDR1 is LNHDA and CDR2 is SQIVND (reference sequence). The CDR3 totals 17 residues. V lost 2 bases and J lost 0, with 11 bases in between.

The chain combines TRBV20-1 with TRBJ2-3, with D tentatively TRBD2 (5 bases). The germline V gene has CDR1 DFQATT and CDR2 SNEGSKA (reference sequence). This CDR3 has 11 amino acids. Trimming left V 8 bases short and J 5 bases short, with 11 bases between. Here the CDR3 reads CSIRGQDTQYF. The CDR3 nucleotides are TGCAGTATCAGAGGGCAAGATACGCAGTATTTT.

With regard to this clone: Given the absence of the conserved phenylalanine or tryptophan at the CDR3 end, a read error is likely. CDR3: CASSPTYKGATTEAFV. CDR3 nucleotides: TGCGCCAGCAGCCCGACGTATAAGGGGGCAACGACTGAAGCTTTCGTT. The chain is built from TRBV4-3 and TRBJ1-1; TRBD1 matches at 7 bases. CDR3 length equals 16 residues. J was trimmed by 5 bases and V by 4 bases; bases with no gene match: 13. The germline V gene encodes CDR1 LGHNA and CDR2 YSLEER.

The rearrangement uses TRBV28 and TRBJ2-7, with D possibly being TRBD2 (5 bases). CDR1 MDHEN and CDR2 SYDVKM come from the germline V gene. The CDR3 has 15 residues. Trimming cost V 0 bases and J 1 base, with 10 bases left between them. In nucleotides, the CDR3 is TGTGCCAGCAGTTTATGGGGCGGGCCTTCCTACGAGCAGTACTTC. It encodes CASSLWGGPSYEQYF.